Sequencing of this T cell receptor beta chain was carried out in a study of T cells after yellow fever vaccination. For the study at large: Preparation used SMART-Seq v4 Ultra Low Input for the low-cell-number fractions.

This clonotype showed up just a few times. No antigen is known for it. The study, taken as a whole, reports: A limited proportion of clonotypes was detected within both the CD4 and CD8 compartments.

TCR cDNA was made by 5'RACE template switching, adding a universal primer site and UMIs. MiXCR was run by TCRdb on the 5' RACE reads, yielding one entry per CDR3 protein. The sample includes 250,000 to 350,000 distinct CDR3 sequences, about 6.9% seen only once; the top ten take 15% to 20%. The J segment lost 3 bases and the V segment lost 11 bases, leaving 7 bases of the junction unmatched. The CDR3 loop spans 12 amino acids. CDR1 is MGHDK, CDR2 SYGVNS, per germline. The chain couples TRBV25-1 to TRBJ2-7; 7 positions agree with TRBD1. This receptor was identified in a man younger than 35 who received the YFV17D yellow fever vaccine. The source was PBMCs, collected around 45 days after the first yellow fever vaccination. This chain's CDR3 is CASRDSFYEQYF. In DNA form, the CDR3 reads TGTGCCTCGAGGGACAGTTTCTACGAGCAGTACTTC.